This T cell receptor (beta chain) appears in the sequencing data of a study of T-cell memory formation after mild COVID-19. At the level of the study: Largely donor-specific sequence clusters came from a couple of donors. Study outcomes and limitations: Later expanders leaned CD4+, whereas day 15 to 85 contracting clones were balanced CD4/CD8. Several responding clones turned up in pre-infection memory, indicating that cross-reactive memory may have taken part.

Regarding this clonotype: Its antigen is undetermined.

Amplification by 5'RACE using constant-segment primers produced TCR alpha and TCR beta cDNA libraries that carried sample barcodes and UMIs. MiXCR was run by TCRdb on the 5' RACE reads, yielding one entry per CDR3 protein. The sample consists of 110,000 or so distinct CDR3 sequences, about 20% of them appearing once. CDR1 is LNHNV, CDR2 YYDKDF, per germline (reference sequence). Trimming removed 0 bases from V and 2 bases from J, with 7 bases in between. The CDR3 is 15 amino acids. Source material: PBMCs or a T cell subset sorted from them (not recorded which). This chain links TRBV15 with TRBJ2-2; maybe TRBD1 (5 bases). The source of this sequence is a man in his late teens or twenties who had mild COVID-19 (a few samples of this study predate the infection). Cell type and time point are not known. The CDR3 DNA follows: TGTGCCACCAGCAGAGACAGGGATAACACCGGGGAGCTGTTTTTT. This sequence encodes CATSRDRDNTGELFF. The complete variable domain, with remaining parts taken from reference TRBV15 and TRBJ2-2, reads DAMVIQNPRYQVTQFGKPVTLSCSQTLNHNVMYWYQQKSSQAPKLLFHYYDKDFNNEADTPDNFQSRRPNTSFCFLDIRSPGLGDTAMYLCATSRDRDNTGELFFGEGSRLTVL.